This T cell receptor (beta chain) was retrieved from a study of T cell repertoires in cytomegalovirus infection (dated by TCRdb to about 2019). Context from the whole study: Peptide stimulations targeted recently identified HLA-C-restricted CMV epitopes, whose presentation resists viral immunomodulation, together with well-studied HLA-B-restricted epitopes. Donor HLA type was relevant to the analysis, as public TCR beta signatures indicated carriage of CMV infection together with the matching HLA type. Findings and caveats that apply to the study as a whole: In the ex vivo response, HLA-C-restricted CMV-specific TCR beta clonotypes were dominant, and in two of eight donors the single most frequent clonotype came from this HLA-C-restricted group. Carriers of CMV infection plus the relevant HLA type were discriminated by the cumulative frequency of public TCR beta family members in the study cohort and in an independent roughly 370-donor cohort.

From the cysteine up to the phenylalanine, the CDR3 has a length of 15 residues. Only the CDR3 part of the read is kept: 45 bases, read in frame from the first base. V is clipped by 1 base and J by 1 base, and the sequence between their germline boundaries is 10 bases long. From the germline V gene, CDR1 is SGHTA and CDR2 is FQGNSA. This clonotype was seen a few times. Its target antigen remains unknown. No base-level quality is on record; no much larger clone is a single base apart. The sample was run on an Illumina HiSeq 1500. TCRdb redid the processing of the public reads, applying fastp at Q25 and MiXCR, and retained in-frame beta chains. Merged by CDR3 protein, the rows form single entries marked with the most common genes and DNA. The sample records hundreds of thousands of distinct CDR3 sequences, 30% to 40% of which are singletons. The ten largest make up approximately 18% of the sample. Sample treatment or condition, as interpreted from the label and publication: in vitro stimulation with specific CMV peptide epitopes to enrich CMV-specific T cells.

The specimen was cultured PBMCs, collected from culture after CMV antigen stimulation. This TCR was recovered from a human donor in good health (CMV status not recorded). Some clones in this sample may be carry-over from other donors' samples. This sequence uses TRBV7-2 and TRBJ1-1; no D gene call is confident. The CDR3 region: CASSLDRVPNTEAFF. The sequenced DNA: TGTGCCAGCAGCTTAGACCGGGTGCCGAACACTGAAGCTTTCTTT. The full variable domain, completed from the reference TRBV7-2 and TRBJ1-1 proteins outside the CDR3, reads GAGVSQSPSNKVTEKGKDVELRCDPISGHTALYWYRQSLGQGLEFLIYFQGNSAPDKSGLPSDRFSAERTGGSVSTLTIQRTQQEDSAVYLCASSLDRVPNTEAFFGQGTRLTVV.